A selection of T cell receptor beta chains follows, all from one sample in a study of beta chain features in type 1 diabetes. Profiled with immunoSEQ multiplex PCR; TCRdb holds only in-frame clones, not every one. The data show a few hundred thousand clones, about 11% seen once. What was sequenced was naive CD4+ T cells from blood. These receptors all come from a man aged 25 to 40 with type 1 diabetes. The CDR3 runs from the conserved cysteine through the conserved F or W. Fields, in order: D gene, J gene, CDR3 length, V gene, clone size, CDR3 protein, CDR3 DNA. A D gene is named only where the DNA matches it firmly. Size tells how often a clone was seen (once, few, many) or the class of an expanded clone, and some rows leave it out.

>-|TRBJ1-2|15|TRBV30|-
CAWSVKGSSKLGYTF
TGTGCCTGGAGTGTAAAGGGGTCTTCTAAATTGGGCTACACCTTC
>-|TRBJ1-1|14|TRBV14|-
CASSPQGFYTEAFF
TGTGCCAGCAGCCCTCAGGGGTTTTACACTGAAGCTTTCTTT
>-|TRBJ1-1|15|TRBV27|-
CASSDLGQRNTEAFF
TGTGCCAGCAGTGACCTAGGACAGAGAAACACTGAAGCTTTCTTT
>-|TRBJ1-5|13|TRBV7-9|few
CASSLGAWQPQHF
TGTGCCAGCAGCTTAGGGGCCTGGCAGCCCCAGCATTTT
>-|TRBJ1-5|14|TRBV4-1|-
CASSQASFNQPQHF
TGCGCCAGCAGCCAAGCAAGCTTCAACCAGCCCCAGCATTTT
>TRBD1|TRBJ2-7|17|TRBV9|few
CASSVRETGGASYEQYF
TGTGCCAGCAGCGTAAGGGAGACAGGGGGAGCGTCCTACGAGCAGTACTTC
>-|TRBJ2-5|14|TRBV10-3|few
CAIRGAGVQETQYF
TGTGCCATCAGGGGAGCCGGGGTACAAGAGACCCAGTACTTC
>-|TRBJ1-4|13|TRBV14|-
CASSQDEAEKLFF
TGTGCCAGCAGCCAAGATGAGGCAGAAAAACTGTTTTTT
>TRBD2|TRBJ2-1|15|TRBV11-2|few
CASSPRLAAFNEQFF
TGTGCCAGCAGCCCTCGACTAGCGGCGTTCAATGAGCAGTTCTTC
>TRBD1|TRBJ1-4|14|TRBV30|-
CAWSPRDRLEKLFF
TGTGCCTGGAGCCCCCGGGACAGGCTTGAAAAACTGTTTTTT
>TRBD1|TRBJ2-2|13|TRBV6-1|few
CATNTGATGELFF
TGTGCCACCAATACAGGGGCCACCGGGGAGCTGTTTTTT
>TRBD1|TRBJ2-3|14|TRBV7-9|few
CASSLGTGGDTQYF
TGTGCCAGCAGCTTAGGGACAGGGGGAGATACGCAGTATTTT
>-|TRBJ1-3|16|TRBV7-9|-
CASSLMIQVSGNTIYF
TGTGCCAGCAGCTTAATGATCCAGGTCTCTGGAAACACCATATATTTT
>-|TRBJ2-7|15|TRBV7-2|few
CASRAGGLPSYEQYF
TGTGCCAGCAGGGCCGGAGGGTTGCCCTCCTACGAGCAGTACTTC
>-|TRBJ2-2|16|TRBV18|few
CASSPVPPGGTGELFF
TGTGCCAGCTCACCCGTCCCCCCCGGTGGCACCGGGGAGCTGTTTTTT
>-|TRBJ2-7|11|TRBV2|few
CASSFRGEQYF
TGTGCCAGCAGCTTCAGGGGCGAGCAGTACTTC
>-|TRBJ1-6|11|TRBV6-6|-
CASRGDSPLHF
TGTGCCAGCAGAGGGGATTCACCCCTCCACTTT
>TRBD1|TRBJ1-1|13|TRBV18|few
CASSESGGTEAFF
TGTGCCAGCTCAGAGTCAGGGGGCACTGAAGCTTTCTTT
>-|TRBJ2-3|11|TRBV6-5|few
CASTRGDTQYF
TGTGCCAGCACCCGGGGAGATACGCAGTATTTT
>TRBD2|TRBJ2-1|14|TRBV2|few
CASSRGGKVNEQFF
TGTGCCAGCTCCCGCGGGGGAAAGGTCAATGAGCAGTTCTTC
>-|TRBJ2-2|15|TRBV9|-
CASSVVRERPGELFF
TGTGCCAGCAGCGTAGTCAGGGAACGTCCCGGGGAGCTGTTTTTT
>-|TRBJ2-1|14|TRBV6-5|few
CASSLRHGSHEQFF
TGTGCCAGCAGTTTACGTCACGGGTCACATGAGCAGTTCTTC
>-|TRBJ2-5|14|TRBV30|few
CAWSVRGSEETQYF
TGTGCCTGGAGTGTAAGGGGTTCGGAGGAGACCCAGTACTTC
>TRBD1|TRBJ2-7|14|TRBV18|-
CASSIGQAAYEQYF
TGTGCCAGCTCAATCGGACAGGCCGCCTACGAGCAGTACTTC
>TRBD2|TRBJ2-3|14|TRBV7-2|few
CASSLELAGVPSYF
TGTGCCAGCAGCTTAGAACTAGCGGGGGTCCCGTCGTATTTT
>-|TRBJ2-1|15|TRBV7-2|few
CASSHSTGRHNEQFF
TGTGCCAGCAGCCACAGCACTGGCCGCCACAATGAGCAGTTCTTC
>-|TRBJ1-2|15|TRBV18|-
CASSPPGPSNYGYTF
TGTGCCAGCTCACCACCGGGCCCTTCTAACTATGGCTACACCTTC
>-|TRBJ1-1|13|TRBV13|-
CASSLTGNTEAFF
TGTGCCAGCAGCTTAACAGGGAACACTGAAGCTTTCTTT
>-|TRBJ1-5|13|TRBV5-4|few
CASSSDGDQPQHF
TGTGCCAGCAGCTCGGACGGGGATCAGCCCCAGCATTTT
>TRBD1|TRBJ2-2|15|TRBV5-8|-
CASSLADRRTGELFF
TGTGCCAGCAGCTTGGCGGACAGGCGCACCGGGGAGCTGTTTTTT
>TRBD1|TRBJ2-7|16|TRBV9|-
CASSVAPGQGANEQYF
TGTGCCAGCAGCGTAGCCCCGGGACAGGGGGCCAACGAGCAGTACTTC
>-|TRBJ2-6|13|TRBV30|-
CAHSTAGANVLTF
TGTGCCCACAGCACAGCTGGGGCCAACGTCCTGACTTTC
>-|TRBJ2-3|13|TRBV19|-
CASSTDSLNTQYF
TGTGCCAGTAGCACGGACAGTCTAAATACGCAGTATTTT
>-|TRBJ2-7|15|TRBV15|-
CATSRDARDIYEQYF
TGTGCCACCAGCAGAGATGCACGGGACATCTACGAGCAGTACTTC
>TRBD1|TRBJ2-1|13|TRBV7-2|few
CASSSDRVNEQFF
TGTGCCAGCAGCTCGGACAGGGTAAATGAGCAGTTCTTC
>-|TRBJ2-6|14|TRBV4-2|few
CASSTGSGANVLTF
TGTGCCAGCAGCACGGGCTCTGGGGCCAACGTCCTGACTTTC
>TRBD1|TRBJ2-2|16|TRBV4-1|few
CASSRNRGVDTGELFF
TGCGCCAGCAGCCGCAACAGGGGGGTTGACACCGGGGAGCTGTTTTTT
>TRBD2|TRBJ2-1|15|TRBV27|-
CASSTPGGSYNEQFF
TGTGCCAGCAGTACCCCGGGGGGCTCCTACAATGAGCAGTTCTTC
>-|TRBJ1-2|16|TRBV4-1|few
CASSQEGGFLQGFYTF
TGCGCCAGCAGCCAAGAGGGGGGTTTCTTGCAGGGTTTCTACACCTTC
>-|TRBJ2-7|11|TRBV28|-
CASSSQVEQYF
TGTGCCAGCAGTTCACAGGTTGAGCAGTACTTC
>TRBD1|TRBJ1-6|15|TRBV2|few
CASSEGTGGLSPLHF
TGTGCCAGCAGTGAAGGGACAGGGGGCCTTTCACCCCTCCACTTT
>-|TRBJ1-1|13|TRBV19|-
CASSLDTATEAFF
TGTGCCAGTAGTCTTGACACGGCCACTGAAGCTTTCTTT
>-|TRBJ1-5|13|TRBV2|few
CASTAGSNQPQHF
TGTGCCAGCACTGCAGGGTCCAATCAGCCCCAGCATTTT
>-|TRBJ2-3|15|TRBV14|few
CASSQVWASTDTQYF
TGTGCCAGCAGCCAAGTCTGGGCGAGCACAGATACGCAGTATTTT
>-|TRBJ1-2|13|TRBV2|few
CASSPYSRLTYTF
TGTGCCTCCTCACCGTACTCCAGACTCACTTACACCTTC
>TRBD1|TRBJ2-5|14|TRBV7-9|few
CASSRQGSLETQYF
TGTGCCAGCAGCAGACAGGGTTCGTTAGAGACCCAGTACTTC
>-|TRBJ2-6|16|TRBV5-6|-
CASSLPGTGGANVLTF
TGTGCCAGCAGCTTGCCCGGGACTGGCGGGGCCAACGTCCTGACTTTC
>-|TRBJ1-1|13|TRBV7-3|few
CASSLSRNTEAFF
TGTGCCAGCAGCTTAAGCAGGAACACTGAAGCTTTCTTT
>TRBD1|TRBJ1-5|14|TRBV2|-
CASNGQARLQPQHF
TGTGCCAGCAACGGACAGGCTCGACTTCAGCCCCAGCATTTT
>-|TRBJ1-1|13|TRBV29-1|few
CSVLGVANTEAFF
TGCAGCGTTTTAGGGGTGGCGAACACTGAAGCTTTCTTT
>TRBD2|TRBJ2-1|14|TRBV30|-
CAWAGTSKGNEQFF
TGTGCCTGGGCCGGGACTAGCAAGGGCAATGAGCAGTTCTTC
>TRBD1|TRBJ1-4|14|TRBV5-1|few
CASSRDRGNEKLFF
TGCGCCAGCAGCCGGGACAGGGGGAATGAAAAACTGTTTTTT
>-|TRBJ2-5|15|TRBV6-1|-
CASYLGASGQETQYF
TGTGCCAGCTACTTGGGGGCTAGCGGTCAAGAGACCCAGTACTTC
>-|TRBJ2-5|15|TRBV6-1|-
CASSLSGTQQETQYF
TGTGCCAGCAGTCTATCCGGGACACAACAAGAGACCCAGTACTTC
>TRBD1|TRBJ2-7|15|TRBV18|few
CASSPPGQGAYEQYF
TGTGCCAGCTCACCGCCAGGACAGGGCGCCTACGAGCAGTACTTC